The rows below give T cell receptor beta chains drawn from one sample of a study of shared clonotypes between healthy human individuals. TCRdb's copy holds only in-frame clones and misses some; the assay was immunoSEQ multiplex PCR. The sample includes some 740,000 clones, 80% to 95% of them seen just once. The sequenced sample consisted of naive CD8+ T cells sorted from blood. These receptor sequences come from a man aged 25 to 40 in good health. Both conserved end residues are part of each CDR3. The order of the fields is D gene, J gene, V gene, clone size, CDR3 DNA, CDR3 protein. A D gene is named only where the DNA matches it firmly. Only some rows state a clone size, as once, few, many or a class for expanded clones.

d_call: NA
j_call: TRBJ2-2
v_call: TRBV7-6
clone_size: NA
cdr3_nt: TGTGCCAGCAGCTTAGGGGGGGGACAGTCCGAGCTGTTTTTT
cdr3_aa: CASSLGGGQSELFF

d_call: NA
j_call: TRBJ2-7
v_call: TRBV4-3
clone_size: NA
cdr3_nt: TGCGCCAGCAGCCAAGTGTCGGACCTTTCCTACGAGCAGTACTTC
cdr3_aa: CASSQVSDLSYEQYF

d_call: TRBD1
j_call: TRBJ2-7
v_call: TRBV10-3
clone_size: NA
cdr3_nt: TGTGCCATCGGATCGGGACAGGCCGTAATCTACGAGCAGTACTTC
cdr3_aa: CAIGSGQAVIYEQYF

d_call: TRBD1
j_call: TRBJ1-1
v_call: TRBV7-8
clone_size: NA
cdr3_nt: TGTGCCAGCAGCTTAGCACAAGGGACAGCGAACACTGAAGCTTTCTTT
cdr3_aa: CASSLAQGTANTEAFF

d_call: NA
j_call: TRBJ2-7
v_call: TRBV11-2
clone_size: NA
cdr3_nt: TGTGCCAGCAGCCTATATACCGTCGAGCAGTACTTC
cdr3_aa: CASSLYTVEQYF

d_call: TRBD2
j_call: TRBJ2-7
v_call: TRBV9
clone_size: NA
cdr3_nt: TGTGCCAGCAGCCCATCAGCGGGAGTGATCTCCTACGAGCAGTACTTC
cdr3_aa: CASSPSAGVISYEQYF

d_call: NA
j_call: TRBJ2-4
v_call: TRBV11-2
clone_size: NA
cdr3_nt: TGTGCCAGCAGCTTAGTCGATCATCAGTACTTC
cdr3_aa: CASSLVDHQYF

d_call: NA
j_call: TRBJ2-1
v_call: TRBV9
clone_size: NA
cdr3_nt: TGTGCCAGCAGCGAAAGACTTAGTGGGAAAAACTACAATGAGCAGTTCTTC
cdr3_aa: CASSERLSGKNYNEQFF

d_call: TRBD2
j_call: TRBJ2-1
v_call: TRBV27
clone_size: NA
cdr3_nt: TGTGCCAGCAGTTTAATAGCGGGAGCGTACAATGAGCAGTTCTTC
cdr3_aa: CASSLIAGAYNEQFF

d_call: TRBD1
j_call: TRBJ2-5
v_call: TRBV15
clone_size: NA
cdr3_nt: TGTGCCACCAGTGAGGAGACAGGGGTTTTCCAAGAGACCCAGTACTTC
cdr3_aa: CATSEETGVFQETQYF

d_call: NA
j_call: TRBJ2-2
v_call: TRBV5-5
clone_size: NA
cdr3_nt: TGTGCCAGCAGCTGGGCCGGCTACACCGGGGAGCTGTTTTTT
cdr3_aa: CASSWAGYTGELFF

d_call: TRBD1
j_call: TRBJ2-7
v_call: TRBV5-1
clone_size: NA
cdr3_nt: TGCGCCAGCAGTCCTACAGGGGGCTCCTACGAGCAGTACTTC
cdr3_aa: CASSPTGGSYEQYF

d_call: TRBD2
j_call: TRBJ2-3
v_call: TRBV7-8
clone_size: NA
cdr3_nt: TGTGCCAGCAGCGGAGGGACTAGCGGGAGCACAGATACGCAGTATTTT
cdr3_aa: CASSGGTSGSTDTQYF

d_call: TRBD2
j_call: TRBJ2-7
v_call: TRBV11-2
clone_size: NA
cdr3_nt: TGTGCCAGCAGCTTAAATCCTAGCGGGGCAACCTACGAGCAGTACTTC
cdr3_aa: CASSLNPSGATYEQYF

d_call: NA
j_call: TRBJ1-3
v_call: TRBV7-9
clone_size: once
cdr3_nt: TGTGCCAGCAGATCGGGGGGACACTCTGGAAACACCATATATTTT
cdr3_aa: CASRSGGHSGNTIYF

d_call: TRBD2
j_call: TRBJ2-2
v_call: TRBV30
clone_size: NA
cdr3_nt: TGTGCCTGGAGACTAGCGGGAGTTGGGGAGCTGTTTTTT
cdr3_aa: CAWRLAGVGELFF

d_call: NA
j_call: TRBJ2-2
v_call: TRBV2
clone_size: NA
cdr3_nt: TGTGCCAGGGAAGTTCCCGGGGAGCTGTTTTTT
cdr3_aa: CAREVPGELFF

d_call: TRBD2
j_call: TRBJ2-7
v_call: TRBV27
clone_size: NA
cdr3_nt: TGTGCCAGCCGAGCGGGAGTTGCGGACGAGCAGTACTTC
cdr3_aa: CASRAGVADEQYF

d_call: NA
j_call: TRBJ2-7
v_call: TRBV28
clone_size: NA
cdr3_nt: TGTGCCAGCAATGATACCCCACTTTGGGGAGAGCAGTACTTC
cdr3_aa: CASNDTPLWGEQYF

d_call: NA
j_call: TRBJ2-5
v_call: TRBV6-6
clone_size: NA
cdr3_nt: TGTGCCAGCAGTTACTCGATCGGTTCGGAGACCCAGTACTTC
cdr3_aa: CASSYSIGSETQYF

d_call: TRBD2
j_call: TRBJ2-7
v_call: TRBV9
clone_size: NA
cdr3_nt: TGTGCCAGCAGCACTAGCGGGAGCCACGAGCAGTACTTC
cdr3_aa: CASSTSGSHEQYF

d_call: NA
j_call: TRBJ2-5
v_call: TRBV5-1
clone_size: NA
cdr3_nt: TGCGCCAGCAGCTCAGGGCCGAAGTTTCAAGAGACCCAGTACTTC
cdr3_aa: CASSSGPKFQETQYF

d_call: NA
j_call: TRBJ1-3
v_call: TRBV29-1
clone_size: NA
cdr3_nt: TGCAGCGTTGAAGGGGGCCGGCTTGACAGGTCCTCTGGAAACACCATATATTTT
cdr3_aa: CSVEGGRLDRSSGNTIYF

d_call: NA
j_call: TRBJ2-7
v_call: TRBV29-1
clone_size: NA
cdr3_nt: TGCAGCGCAATGACGGAATACTCCTACGAGCAGTACTTC
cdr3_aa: CSAMTEYSYEQYF

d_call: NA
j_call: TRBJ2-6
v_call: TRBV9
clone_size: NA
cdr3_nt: TGTGCCAGCACCCTGGATTCTGGGGCCAACGTCCTGACTTTC
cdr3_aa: CASTLDSGANVLTF

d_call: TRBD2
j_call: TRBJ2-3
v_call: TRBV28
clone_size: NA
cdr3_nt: TGTGCCAGCAGTCCCAACATCAGACTAGCGGGAGGCACAGATACGCAGTATTTT
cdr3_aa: CASSPNIRLAGGTDTQYF

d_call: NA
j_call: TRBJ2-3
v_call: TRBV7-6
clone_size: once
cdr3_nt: TGTGCCAGCAGCTCCAGGGCCCTCGGGTCCTCAGATACGCAGTATTTT
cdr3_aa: CASSSRALGSSDTQYF

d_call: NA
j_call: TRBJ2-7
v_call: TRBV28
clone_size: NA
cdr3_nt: TGTGCCAGCAGTTTGAAGTCGCTAGAATCCTACGAGCAGTACTTC
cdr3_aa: CASSLKSLESYEQYF

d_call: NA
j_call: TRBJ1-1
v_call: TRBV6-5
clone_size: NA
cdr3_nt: TGTGCCAGTTTTTTGGGTTCGGGGACTGAAGCTTTCTTT
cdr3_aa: CASFLGSGTEAFF

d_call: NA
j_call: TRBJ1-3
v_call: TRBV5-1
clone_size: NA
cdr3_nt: TGCGCCAGCAGTTTTTACTCTGGAAACACCATATATTTT
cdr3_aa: CASSFYSGNTIYF

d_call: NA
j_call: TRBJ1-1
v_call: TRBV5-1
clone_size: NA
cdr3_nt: TGCGCCAGCAGCTTGGAGGGGTGGAACACTGAAGCTTTCTTT
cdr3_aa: CASSLEGWNTEAFF

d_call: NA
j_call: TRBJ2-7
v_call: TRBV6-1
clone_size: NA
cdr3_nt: TGTGCCACAGCTCTCCACAGGGACTTCTCCTACGAGCAGTACTTC
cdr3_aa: CATALHRDFSYEQYF

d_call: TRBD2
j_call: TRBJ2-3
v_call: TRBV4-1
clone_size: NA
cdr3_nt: TGCGCCAGCAGCCAAGATCCCCTAGCGGGAGTCACAGATACGCAGTATTTT
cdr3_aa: CASSQDPLAGVTDTQYF

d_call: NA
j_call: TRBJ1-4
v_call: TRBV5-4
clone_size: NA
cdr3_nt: TGTGCCACCAGTCACCCGAGTGCAACTAATGAAAAACTGTTTTTT
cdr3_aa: CATSHPSATNEKLFF

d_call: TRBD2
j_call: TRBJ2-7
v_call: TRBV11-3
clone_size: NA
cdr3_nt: TGTGCCAGCAGCTTGCTAGCGGGAGTTGGCGAGCAGTACTTC
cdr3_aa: CASSLLAGVGEQYF

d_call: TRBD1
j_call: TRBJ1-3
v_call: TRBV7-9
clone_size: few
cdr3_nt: TGTGCCAGCAGCTTAGTGGGGGACAGGGCTTCCACCATATATTTT
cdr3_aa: CASSLVGDRASTIYF

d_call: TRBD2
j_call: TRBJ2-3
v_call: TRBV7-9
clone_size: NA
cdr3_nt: TGTGCCAGCAGCTATCTAGGGCGGGAGGTACTACACACAGATACGCAGTATTTT
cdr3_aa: CASSYLGREVLHTDTQYF

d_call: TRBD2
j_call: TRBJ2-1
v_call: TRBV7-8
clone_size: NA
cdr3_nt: TGTGCCAGCAGCTTCGGATCCGGGACTAGCGGGACACGGGAGCAGTTCTTC
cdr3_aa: CASSFGSGTSGTREQFF

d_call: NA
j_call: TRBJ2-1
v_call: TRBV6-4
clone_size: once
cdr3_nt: TGTGCCAGCACCGAGGTTATCGGGGGCCGGGACAATGAGCAGTTCTTC
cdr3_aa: CASTEVIGGRDNEQFF

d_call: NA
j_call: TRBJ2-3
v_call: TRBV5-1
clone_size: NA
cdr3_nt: TGCGCCAGCAGCCCCGTGGGGGGTCGGACAGATACGCAGTATTTT
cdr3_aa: CASSPVGGRTDTQYF

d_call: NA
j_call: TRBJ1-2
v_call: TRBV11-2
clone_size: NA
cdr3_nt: TGTGCCAGCAGCCCTCTCGGGACATCACCTAACTATGGCTACACCTTC
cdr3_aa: CASSPLGTSPNYGYTF